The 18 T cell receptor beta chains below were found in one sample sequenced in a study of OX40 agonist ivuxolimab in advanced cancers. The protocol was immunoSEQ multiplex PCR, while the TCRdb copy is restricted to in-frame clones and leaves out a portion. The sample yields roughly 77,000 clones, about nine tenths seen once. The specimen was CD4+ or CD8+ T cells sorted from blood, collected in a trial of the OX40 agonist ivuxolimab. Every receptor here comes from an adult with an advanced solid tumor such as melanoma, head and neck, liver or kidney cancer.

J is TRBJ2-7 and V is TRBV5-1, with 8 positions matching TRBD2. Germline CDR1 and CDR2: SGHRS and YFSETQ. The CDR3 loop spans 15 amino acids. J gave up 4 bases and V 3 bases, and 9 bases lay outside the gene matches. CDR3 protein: CASSSRSGGPYEQYF. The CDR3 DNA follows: TGCGCCAGCAGCTCCCGGTCGGGAGGGCCGTACGAGCAGTACTTC. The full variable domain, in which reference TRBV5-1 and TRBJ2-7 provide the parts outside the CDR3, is KAGVTQTPRYLIKTRGQQVTLSCSPISGHRSVSWYQQTPGQGLQFLFEYFSETQRNKGNFPGRFSGRQFSNSRSEMNVSTLELGDSALYLCASSSRSGGPYEQYFGPGTRLTVT.

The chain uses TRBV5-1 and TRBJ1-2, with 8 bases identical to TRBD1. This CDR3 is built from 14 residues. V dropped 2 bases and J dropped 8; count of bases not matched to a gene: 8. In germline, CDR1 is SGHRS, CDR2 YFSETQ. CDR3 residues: CASSLETGERGYTF. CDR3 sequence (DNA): TGCGCCAGCAGCTTAGAGACAGGGGAGAGGGGCTACACCTTC.

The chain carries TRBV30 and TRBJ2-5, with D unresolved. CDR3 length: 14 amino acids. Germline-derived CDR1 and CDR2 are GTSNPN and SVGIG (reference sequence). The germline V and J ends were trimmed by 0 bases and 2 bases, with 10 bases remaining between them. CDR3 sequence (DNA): TGTGCCTGGAGTGTGGGAAGAAGACAAGAGACCCAGTACTTC. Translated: CAWSVGRRQETQYF. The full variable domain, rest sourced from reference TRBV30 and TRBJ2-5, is SQTIHQWPATLVQPVGSPLSLECTVEGTSNPNLYWYRQAAGRGLQLLFYSVGIGQISSEVPQNLSASRPQDRQFILSSKKLLLSDSGFYLCAWSVGRRQETQYFGPGTRLLVL.

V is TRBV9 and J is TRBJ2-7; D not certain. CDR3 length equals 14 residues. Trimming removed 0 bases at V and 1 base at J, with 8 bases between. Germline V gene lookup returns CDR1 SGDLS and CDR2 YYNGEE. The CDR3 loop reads CASSVGANSYEQYF. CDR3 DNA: TGTGCCAGCAGCGTAGGGGCTAATTCCTACGAGCAGTACTTC. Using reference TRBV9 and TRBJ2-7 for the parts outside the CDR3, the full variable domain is DSGVTQTPKHLITATGQRVTLRCSPRSGDLSVYWYQQSLDQGLQFLIQYYNGEERAKGNILERFSAQQFPDLHSELNLSSLELGDSALYFCASSVGANSYEQYFGPGTRLTVT.

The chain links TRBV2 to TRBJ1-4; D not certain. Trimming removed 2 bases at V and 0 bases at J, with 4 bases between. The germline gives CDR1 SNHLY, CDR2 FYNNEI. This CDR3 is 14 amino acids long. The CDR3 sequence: CASSEHTTNEKLFF. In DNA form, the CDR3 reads TGTGCCAGCAGTGAACATACAACTAATGAAAAACTGTTTTTT.

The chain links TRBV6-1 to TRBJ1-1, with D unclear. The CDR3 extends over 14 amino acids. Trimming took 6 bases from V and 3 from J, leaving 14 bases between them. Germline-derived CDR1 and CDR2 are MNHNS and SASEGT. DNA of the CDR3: TGTGCCAGCAGAGGAGCCGGGCCAGACACTGAAGCTTTCTTT. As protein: CASRGAGPDTEAFF.

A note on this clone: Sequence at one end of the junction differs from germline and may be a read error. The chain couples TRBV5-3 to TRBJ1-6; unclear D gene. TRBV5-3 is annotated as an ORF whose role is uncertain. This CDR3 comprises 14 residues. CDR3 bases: TGTGCCAGCAGCTCAACTAAAGGGAATTCACCCCTCCACTTT. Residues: CASSSTKGNSPLHF.

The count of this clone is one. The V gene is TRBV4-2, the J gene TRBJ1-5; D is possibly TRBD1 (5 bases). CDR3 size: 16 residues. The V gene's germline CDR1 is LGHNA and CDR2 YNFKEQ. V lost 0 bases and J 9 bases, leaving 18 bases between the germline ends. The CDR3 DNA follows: TGTGCCAGCAGCCAAGATGGGGGACGGGGTGGGGGGCCCCAGCATTTT. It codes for CASSQDGGRGGGPQHF.

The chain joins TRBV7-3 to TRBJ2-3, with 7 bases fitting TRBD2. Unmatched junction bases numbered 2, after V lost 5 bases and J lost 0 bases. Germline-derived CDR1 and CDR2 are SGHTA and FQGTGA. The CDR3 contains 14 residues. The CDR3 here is CASSLAASTDTQYF. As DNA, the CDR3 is TGTGCCAGCAGCCTAGCGGCTAGCACAGATACGCAGTATTTT. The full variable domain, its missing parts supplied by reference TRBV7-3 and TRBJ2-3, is GAGVSQTPSNKVTEKGKYVELRCDPISGHTALYWYRQSLGQGPEFLIYFQGTGAADDSGLPNDRFFAVRPEGSVSTLKIQRTERGDSAVYLCASSLAASTDTQYFGPGTRLTVL.

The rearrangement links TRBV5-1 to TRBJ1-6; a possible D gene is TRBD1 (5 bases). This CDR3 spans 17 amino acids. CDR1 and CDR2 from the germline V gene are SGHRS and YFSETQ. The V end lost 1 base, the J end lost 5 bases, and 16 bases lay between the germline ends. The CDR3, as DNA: TGCGCCAGCAGCTTGCAGGCATCACAGGACCATAATTCACCCCTCCACTTT. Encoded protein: CASSLQASQDHNSPLHF.

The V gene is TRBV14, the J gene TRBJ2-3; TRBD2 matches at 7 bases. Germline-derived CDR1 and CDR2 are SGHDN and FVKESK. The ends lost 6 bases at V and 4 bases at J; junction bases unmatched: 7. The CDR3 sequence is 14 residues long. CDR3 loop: CASSRRTSSDTQYF. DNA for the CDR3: TGTGCCAGCAGTCGGAGGACTAGTTCAGATACGCAGTATTTT.

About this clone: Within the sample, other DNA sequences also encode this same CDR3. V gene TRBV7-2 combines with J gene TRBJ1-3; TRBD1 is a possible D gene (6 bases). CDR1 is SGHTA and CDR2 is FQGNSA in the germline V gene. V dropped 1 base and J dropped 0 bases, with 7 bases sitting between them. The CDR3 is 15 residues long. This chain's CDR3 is CASSLGGASGNTIYF. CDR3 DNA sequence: TGTGCCAGCAGCTTAGGGGGGGCCTCTGGAAACACCATATATTTT.

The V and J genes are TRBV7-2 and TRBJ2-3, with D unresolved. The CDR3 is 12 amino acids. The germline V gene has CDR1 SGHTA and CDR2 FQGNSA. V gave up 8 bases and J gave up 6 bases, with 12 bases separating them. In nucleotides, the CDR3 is TGTGCCAGCGGCGGTGTGGGTGATACGCAGTATTTT. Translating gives CASGGVGDTQYF.

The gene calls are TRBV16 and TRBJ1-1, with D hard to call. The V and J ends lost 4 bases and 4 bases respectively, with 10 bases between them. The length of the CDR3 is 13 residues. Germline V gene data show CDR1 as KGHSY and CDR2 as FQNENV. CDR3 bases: TGTGCCAGCAGCCGCCTGCCGGGCACTGAAGCTTTCTTT. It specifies CASSRLPGTEAFF.

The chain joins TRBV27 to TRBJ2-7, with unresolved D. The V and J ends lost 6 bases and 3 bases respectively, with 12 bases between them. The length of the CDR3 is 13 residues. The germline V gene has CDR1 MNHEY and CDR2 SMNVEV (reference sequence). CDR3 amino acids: CASRTSLRYEQYF. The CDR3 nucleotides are TGTGCCAGCAGGACCAGCCTCCGCTACGAGCAGTACTTC.

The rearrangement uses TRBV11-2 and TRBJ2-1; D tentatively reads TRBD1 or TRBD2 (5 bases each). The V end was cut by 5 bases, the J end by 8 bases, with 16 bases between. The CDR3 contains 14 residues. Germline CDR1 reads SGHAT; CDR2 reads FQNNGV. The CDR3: CASSPRPRGDEQFF. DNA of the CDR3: TGTGCCAGCAGCCCTCGACCAAGAGGGGATGAGCAGTTCTTC.

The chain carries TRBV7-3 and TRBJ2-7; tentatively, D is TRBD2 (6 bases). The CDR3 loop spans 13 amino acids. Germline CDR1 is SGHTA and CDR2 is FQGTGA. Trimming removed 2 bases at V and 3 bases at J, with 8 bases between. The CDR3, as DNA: TGTGCCAGCAGCTTAGGGCGGGGCTACGAGCAGTACTTC. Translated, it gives CASSLGRGYEQYF. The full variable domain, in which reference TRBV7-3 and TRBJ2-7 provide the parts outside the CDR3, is GAGVSQTPSNKVTEKGKYVELRCDPISGHTALYWYRQSLGQGPEFLIYFQGTGAADDSGLPNDRFFAVRPEGSVSTLKIQRTERGDSAVYLCASSLGRGYEQYFGPGTRLTVT.

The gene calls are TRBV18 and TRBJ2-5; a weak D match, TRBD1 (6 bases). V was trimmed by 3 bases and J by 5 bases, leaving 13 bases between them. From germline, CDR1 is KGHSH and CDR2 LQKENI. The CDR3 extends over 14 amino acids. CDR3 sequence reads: CASSPPTGGETQYF. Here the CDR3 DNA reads TGTGCCAGCTCACCCCCGACAGGCGGGGAGACCCAGTACTTC.